This T cell receptor (beta chain) was documented in a study of human thymus T cells (TCRdb year 2020). About the study as a whole: TCR alpha and beta repertoires from fewer than ten infant thymus samples and four related peripheral blood samples were characterized in the study. Donor ages ranging from about 6 to 250 days were recorded, and more than five male and a couple of female infants were included in the cohort. What the study reported, not specific to this receptor: Highly overlapping thymic TCR repertoires among unrelated individuals were reported in the related research. On average, thymus samples yielded around 810,000 unique TCRB clonotypes, whereas blood samples yielded about 84,000. Both the thymic and the peripheral blood repertoires appeared to show biased V and J gene segment usage.

Thymus tissue was collected as surgical resects that were removed during corrective cardiac surgery. Donors were immunologically healthy infants undergoing open corrective cardiac surgery for congenital heart defects in Finland. After being mechanically released from the tissue, thymocytes were kept at -70 degrees C in pellets of roughly 9.5-32 million cells. A QIAsymphony instrument was used to extract genomic DNA from the frozen cell pellets. Comment on this clone: Which antigen it targets is not known. Per-base quality was not reported, and no clone a single base away is much larger than it.

TCRB and TCRAD loci were amplified from a standardized quantity of quality-controlled genomic DNA using the immunoSEQ multiplex PCR assay. The V(D)J region was spanned by amplicons of a length sufficient to cover the CDR3 and to identify V and J genes. The amplicons were sequenced on an Illumina platform via the commercial immunoSEQ service. Per the source publication's procedure: Primer bias and sequencing errors were corrected as previously described, and TCRAD and TCRB definitions were based on the IMGT database. Repertoires were analysed with immunoSEQ Analyzer 3.0 and VDJTools, covering basic statistics, V/J segment usage, diversity estimates, rarefaction and pairwise overlap. Chao1, ChaoE, Efron-Thisted, Shannon and inverse Simpson indices were used to estimate diversity, which was also estimated on datasets down-sampled to the smallest sample. Repertoire overlap was assessed by strict matching of CDR3 nucleotide sequence, V gene and J gene, and clustering was done by Jaccard-based multidimensional scaling. TCRdb retrieved this table from immuneACCESS and kept in-frame rearrangements only. Not all clones are present; in checked studies, unresolved V genes account for under half, and no reason is known for the remainder. V, J and clone size are taken as reported in that table, and D and trimming were inferred from the DNA itself. The sample profile shows roughly 120,000 clones; just under 95% of them were found once. Together, the top ten hold around 0.024% of the sample.

The clonotype originates from a boy in the first two years of life with a congenital heart defect but otherwise immunologically healthy. Input material: thymus tissue.

The sequenced DNA is TGCGCCAGCAGCTTCGGGATCCGGGAGACCCAGTACTTC. This yields the protein CASSFGIRETQYF. Rearrangement joined TRBV5-1 to TRBJ2-5; perhaps TRBD2 is the D gene, with 5 bases matching. V drops 2 bases and J drops 5 bases, leaving 10 bases in between. From cysteine to phenylalanine, the CDR3 is 13 amino acids long. CDR3 DNA only is kept here, 39 bases in frame from base 1. CDR1 and CDR2 (SGHRS, YFSETQ) derive from the germline V gene. The full variable domain, completed from the reference TRBV5-1 and TRBJ2-5 proteins outside the CDR3, reads KAGVTQTPRYLIKTRGQQVTLSCSPISGHRSVSWYQQTPGQGLQFLFEYFSETQRNKGNFPGRFSGRQFSNSRSEMNVSTLELGDSALYLCASSFGIRETQYFGPGTRLLVL.